This TCR beta chain was obtained from a study of identical twins. This clonotype showed up just a few times. Among all donors, each was a healthy Caucasian. The CDR3 totals 16 residues. Germline assignment: CDR1 MNHEY and CDR2 SMNVEV (reference sequence). J lost 0 bases, V lost 4 bases, and 8 bases had no gene match. In TCRdb, the 5' RACE reads were re-called with MiXCR into one record per CDR3 protein. The table lists roughly 690,000 distinct CDR3 sequences, approximately 22% of them singletons, with 4% to 5.5% in the top ten. This same sample was also taken into another study, of T cells expressing NK-cell markers. From that paper: HCMV specificity of the expanded NKG2C+ T cell clones was not established.

The sample taken for sequencing was PBMCs. The clonotype comes from a woman younger than 30 in good health. The chain couples TRBV27 to TRBJ2-5; 7 nucleotides align to TRBD1. This CDR3 reads CASSSRQGNNQETQYF. In DNA, the CDR3 is TGTGCCAGCAGTTCGCGACAGGGAAATAACCAAGAGACCCAGTACTTC.